The 25 T cell receptor beta chains below all came from one sample that was sequenced in a study of cytomegalovirus exposure and HLA in healthy donors. PCR primers comprised 60 Vbeta and 13 Jbeta primers. Clones were read by immunoSEQ multiplex PCR, and TCRdb kept only the in-frame ones, dropping some. Of 95,000 to 150,000 clones listed, approximately 8.6% were seen once; the top ten hold about 6.6%. The specimen sequenced was PBMCs. All receptors derive from a woman in her thirties or forties in good health and CMV-seropositive.

V is TRBV7-8 and J is TRBJ2-3, with TRBD2 matching over 10 bases. With 4 bases clipped from V and 4 bases from J, the junction kept 8 bases outside the gene matches. Per germline, CDR1 SGHVS and CDR2 FQNEAQ. There are 16 residues in the CDR3. CDR3 nucleotides: TGTGCCAGCAGCTATGAGTTAGCGGGGGGCCCAGATACGCAGTATTTT. It codes for CASSYELAGGPDTQYF. Variable domain in full (rest from reference TRBV7-8 and TRBJ2-3): GAGVSQSPRYKVAKRGQDVALRCDPISGHVSLFWYQQALGQGPEFLTYFQNEAQLDKSGLPSDRFFAERPEGSVSTLKIQRTQQEDSAVYLCASSYELAGGPDTQYFGPGTRLTVL.

This clone was counted only a few times. The V call is TRBV9, the J call TRBJ2-1, with a weak D call TRBD2 (6 bases). Trimming shortened V by 2 bases and J by 2 bases, and 14 bases separated the two germline ends. The CDR3 is 16 amino acids. Looked up from germline, CDR1 is SGDLS and CDR2 is YYNGEE. The CDR3 DNA is TGTGCCAGCAGCGTGGGACTTCAGGTCCCCTACAATGAGCAGTTCTTC. It translates to CASSVGLQVPYNEQFF.

The chain has TRBV2 and TRBJ1-1; the match to TRBD1 covers 8 bases. This CDR3 comprises 16 residues. J gave up 4 bases and V 7 bases, and 14 bases lay outside the gene matches. Per germline, CDR1 SNHLY and CDR2 FYNNEI. The CDR3 protein is CASITGGKREGTEAFF. In nucleotides, the CDR3 is TGTGCCAGCATTACAGGGGGGAAGAGGGAAGGCACTGAAGCTTTCTTT.

This clone came up a few times. The chain uses TRBV7-9 and TRBJ1-6; D gene uncertain. This CDR3 spans 12 amino acids. V lost 5 bases and J 9 bases, leaving 8 bases between the germline ends. Germline V gene lookup returns CDR1 SEHNR and CDR2 FQNEAQ (reference sequence). CDR3 bases: TGTGCCAGCAGCCTCTCCGGTTCACCCCTCCACTTT. Its translation: CASSLSGSPLHF.

This clone came up a few times. This chain uses TRBV7-3 with TRBJ2-5; D remains unclear. Germline CDR1 is SGHTA and CDR2 is FQGTGA. This CDR3 has 15 amino acids. V was trimmed by 4 bases and J by 1 base, leaving 13 bases between them. The CDR3 region is CASSSHAKPQETQYF. CDR3 DNA: TGTGCCAGCAGCTCCCACGCTAAACCCCAAGAGACCCAGTACTTC.

The J gene is TRBJ1-6, the V gene TRBV5-1; a possible D gene is TRBD1 (5 bases). The V end was cut by 5 bases, the J end by 7 bases, with 16 bases between. This CDR3 comprises 15 residues. Germline V gene lookup returns CDR1 SGHRS and CDR2 YFSETQ. This CDR3 reads CASRPRGGENSPLHF. The CDR3 region has the DNA TGCGCCAGCAGACCCCGGGGGGGGGAGAATTCACCCCTCCACTTT. The whole variable domain, filled in from reference TRBV5-1 and TRBJ1-6, reads KAGVTQTPRYLIKTRGQQVTLSCSPISGHRSVSWYQQTPGQGLQFLFEYFSETQRNKGNFPGRFSGRQFSNSRSEMNVSTLELGDSALYLCASRPRGGENSPLHFGNGTRLTVT.

The chain recombines TRBV18 with TRBJ1-1, with a weak D call TRBD1 (5 bases). CDR1 and CDR2 from the germline V gene are KGHSH and LQKENI. This CDR3 contains 15 residues. Trimming left V 4 bases short and J 1 base short, with 13 bases between. Written as DNA, the CDR3 is TGTGCCAGCTCACGCTTACAGGCCAGGAACACTGAAGCTTTCTTT. Translated: CASSRLQARNTEAFF. The whole variable domain, filled in from reference TRBV18 and TRBJ1-1, reads NAGVMQNPRHLVRRRGQEARLRCSPMKGHSHVYWYRQLPEEGLKFMVYLQKENIIDESGMPKERFSAEFPKEGPSILRIQQVVRGDSAAYFCASSRLQARNTEAFFGQGTRLTVV.

Regarding this clone: This specimen includes other DNA sequences encoding the same CDR3. V is TRBV5-1 and J is TRBJ1-1, with D perhaps matching TRBD1 (6 bases). Germline V gives CDR1 SGHRS, CDR2 YFSETQ. The CDR3 loop spans 14 amino acids. Trimming removed 0 bases from V and 1 base from J, with 7 bases in between. The CDR3 spells CASSLGGQNTEAFF. The CDR3 DNA sequence: TGCGCCAGCAGCTTGGGGGGACAGAACACTGAAGCTTTCTTT.

This clone was picked up a small number of times. The chain uses TRBV7-9 and TRBJ1-1, with 9 nucleotides matching TRBD1. Germline CDR1 and CDR2: SEHNR and FQNEAQ (reference sequence). V was clipped by 4 bases and J by 1 base; unmatched bases: 7. The CDR3 runs 16 residues. CDR3 loop: CASSYQSGQGNTEAFF. The CDR3 DNA is TGTGCCAGCAGCTATCAATCGGGACAGGGGAACACTGAAGCTTTCTTT.

This clone was recorded a few times. This chain joins TRBV5-3 and TRBJ2-6, with D tentatively TRBD2 (7 bases). TRBV5-3 carries the ORF label, with uncertain function. Deletions cut 5 bases from V and 3 bases from J, with 15 bases between. The CDR3 consists of 16 residues. CDR3 residues: CARRAAGALGANVLTF. The CDR3 DNA reads as TGTGCCAGAAGGGCGGCGGGGGCCCTTGGGGCCAACGTCCTGACTTTC.

This clone was seen a few times. V usage is TRBV27 and J usage is TRBJ2-7; D is perhaps TRBD1 (5 bases). Germline loops: CDR1 MNHEY, CDR2 SMNVEV (reference sequence). The V end lost 3 bases, the J end lost 4 bases, and 10 bases lay between the germline ends. This CDR3 is 13 amino acids long. The CDR3 reads CASSLTARYEQYF. The CDR3 coding sequence is TGTGCCAGCAGTTTGACAGCGAGATACGAGCAGTACTTC.

This clone was observed a few times. DNA for the CDR3: TGCGCCAGCAGCCCCGGACAGTCCGGCTATGGCTACACCTTC. As protein: CASSPGQSGYGYTF. The chain employs TRBV5-1 and TRBJ1-2, with D tentatively TRBD1 (6 bases). Germline V gene lookup returns CDR1 SGHRS and CDR2 YFSETQ. The CDR3 totals 14 residues. Trimming pared 4 bases from V and 4 bases from J, leaving 14 bases between.

The V gene is TRBV28, the J gene TRBJ1-4, with 8 bases fitting TRBD1. Germline CDR1 and CDR2: MDHEN and SYDVKM. The CDR3 totals 14 residues. Trimming took 6 bases from V and 8 from J; bases not matched to a gene: 8. CDR3 sequence reads: CASSLTGTGEKLFF. The CDR3 region has the DNA TGTGCCAGCAGCCTAACAGGGACAGGCGAAAAACTGTTTTTT.

The chain couples TRBV5-1 to TRBJ2-1, with 9 bases fitting TRBD2. This CDR3 comprises 15 residues. CDR1 SGHRS and CDR2 YFSETQ come from the germline V gene. With 0 bases clipped from V and 4 bases from J, the junction kept 2 bases outside the gene matches. The CDR3 DNA reads TGCGCCAGCAGCTTGGAGACTAGCGGATACAATGAGCAGTTCTTC. Protein: CASSLETSGYNEQFF.

This clone was seen only a few times. The chain has TRBV11-3 and TRBJ1-1; perhaps TRBD1 as D (5 bases). The length of the CDR3 is 13 residues. The V and J ends lost 3 bases and 6 bases respectively, with 11 bases between them. Looked up from germline, CDR1 is SGHNT and CDR2 is YENEEA. As DNA, the CDR3 is TGTGCCAGCAGCTTGGGCAGGGATGCTGAAGCTTTCTTT. Amino acids: CASSLGRDAEAFF.

This clone showed up just a few times. CDR3 nucleotides: TGTGCCAGCAGCGTAGCTCAGGGGGGAGCTGAGCAGTTCTTC. Translating it yields CASSVAQGGAEQFF. The chain employs TRBV9 and TRBJ2-1; weak D call: TRBD1 (7 bases). V was clipped by 0 bases and J by 9 bases, with 13 bases between them. Germline V lookup: CDR1 SGDLS, CDR2 YYNGEE. The CDR3 is 14 residues long.

In its sample, this clone was seen a few times. J is TRBJ1-2 and V is TRBV7-2; a possible D gene is TRBD1 (5 bases). This CDR3 has 15 amino acids. Trimming cost V 1 base and J 6 bases, with 15 bases left between them. Germline V lookup: CDR1 SGHTA, CDR2 FQGNSA. CDR3 residues: CASSLEIGDDDGYTF. For the CDR3, the DNA is TGTGCCAGCAGCTTAGAGATAGGGGATGATGATGGCTACACCTTC.

The rearrangement joins TRBV11-1 to TRBJ2-2; no reliable D call. Germline V gene sequence: CDR1 SGHAT, CDR2 FQDESV (reference sequence). The CDR3 spans 14 residues. Trimming shortened V by 5 bases and J by 1 base, and 8 bases separated the two germline ends. The CDR3 spells CASSPKQNTGELFF. DNA of the CDR3: TGTGCCAGCAGCCCAAAGCAGAACACCGGGGAGCTGTTTTTT.

The genes are TRBV7-2 and TRBJ2-5; D not certain. V was trimmed by 5 bases and J by 5 bases, leaving 15 bases between them. This CDR3 comprises 14 residues. Germline assignment: CDR1 SGHTA and CDR2 FQGNSA. CDR3 sequence: CASSPAAVRETQYF. DNA of the CDR3: TGTGCCAGCAGCCCGGCCGCGGTACGGGAGACCCAGTACTTC.

CDR3 nucleotide sequence: TGTGCCAGTAGTACTAACAGGGATTATGACAATGAGCAGTTCTTC. Its protein is CASSTNRDYDNEQFF. The V gene is TRBV19, the J gene TRBJ2-1, with D tentatively TRBD1 (6 bases). The germline gives CDR1 LNHDA, CDR2 SQIVND (reference sequence). Trimming removed 4 bases from V and 5 bases from J, with 15 bases in between. The CDR3 has 15 residues.

This chain links TRBV6-4 with TRBJ2-6, with 10 positions matching TRBD1. Germline CDR1 is MRHNA and CDR2 is SNTAGT. V gave up 0 bases and J gave up 3 bases; unmatched junction bases: 5. The CDR3 has 18 residues. CDR3 sequence (DNA): TGTGCCAGCAGTGACTCGGAGACAGGGGGCTTTGGGGCCAACGTCCTGACTTTC. This translates into CASSDSETGGFGANVLTF.

The CDR3 DNA reads TGTGCCATAACAGCTTCATTTCAGGAGAACACCGGGGAGCTGTTTTTT. It specifies CAITASFQENTGELFF. The chain carries TRBV10-3 and TRBJ2-2, with D hard to call. V lost 9 bases, J lost 1 base, and 18 bases lay in between. The CDR3 is 16 amino acids. Germline V gene lookup returns CDR1 ENHRY and CDR2 SYGVKD.

This chain joins TRBV18 and TRBJ2-7, with 8 bases aligning to TRBD1. V trimming: 2 bases; J trimming: 1 base; junction bases outside the gene matches: 7. Germline CDR1 reads KGHSH; CDR2 reads LQKENI. The length of the CDR3 is 16 residues. The CDR3 loop reads CASSPRAGQVSYEQYF. The CDR3 nucleotides are TGTGCCAGCTCACCAAGGGCGGGACAGGTTTCCTACGAGCAGTACTTC.

This clone was seen only a few times. The V gene is TRBV7-9, the J gene TRBJ1-3, with 8 positions matching TRBD1. The CDR3 extends over 18 amino acids. The J segment lost 1 base and the V segment lost 2 bases, leaving 10 bases of the junction unmatched. Germline V gene sequence: CDR1 SEHNR, CDR2 FQNEAQ (reference sequence). The CDR3 DNA follows: TGTGCCAGCAGCTTATGGCCGGACAGGGTTGGGTCTGGAAACACCATATATTTT. Translating it yields CASSLWPDRVGSGNTIYF.

This clone was counted between two and nine times. V and J are TRBV30 and TRBJ2-5, with D maybe TRBD2 (5 bases). The V gene's germline CDR1 is GTSNPN and CDR2 SVGIG (reference sequence). The CDR3 loop spans 14 amino acids. V lost 5 bases and J lost 1, with 14 bases in between. The CDR3 is CAWDSIGIQETQYF. CDR3 DNA sequence: TGTGCCTGGGACTCGATCGGGATCCAAGAGACCCAGTACTTC. Drawing the rest from reference TRBV30 and TRBJ2-5, the complete variable domain is SQTIHQWPATLVQPVGSPLSLECTVEGTSNPNLYWYRQAAGRGLQLLFYSVGIGQISSEVPQNLSASRPQDRQFILSSKKLLLSDSGFYLCAWDSIGIQETQYFGPGTRLLVL.